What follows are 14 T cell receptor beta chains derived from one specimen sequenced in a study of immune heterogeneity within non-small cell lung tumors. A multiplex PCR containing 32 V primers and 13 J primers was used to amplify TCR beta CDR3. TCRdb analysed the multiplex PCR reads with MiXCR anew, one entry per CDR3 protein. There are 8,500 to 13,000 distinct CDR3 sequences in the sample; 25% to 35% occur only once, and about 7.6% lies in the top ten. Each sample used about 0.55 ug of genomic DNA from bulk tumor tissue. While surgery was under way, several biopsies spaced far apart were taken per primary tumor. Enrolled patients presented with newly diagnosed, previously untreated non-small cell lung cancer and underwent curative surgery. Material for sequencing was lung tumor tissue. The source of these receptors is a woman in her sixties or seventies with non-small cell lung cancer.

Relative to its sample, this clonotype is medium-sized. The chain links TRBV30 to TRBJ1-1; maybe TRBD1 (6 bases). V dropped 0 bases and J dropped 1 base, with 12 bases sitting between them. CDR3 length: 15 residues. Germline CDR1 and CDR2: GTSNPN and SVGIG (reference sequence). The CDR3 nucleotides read TGTGCCTGGAGTGTAATGGGGGCAAGGAACACTGAAGCTTTCTTT. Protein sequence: CAWSVMGARNTEAFF.

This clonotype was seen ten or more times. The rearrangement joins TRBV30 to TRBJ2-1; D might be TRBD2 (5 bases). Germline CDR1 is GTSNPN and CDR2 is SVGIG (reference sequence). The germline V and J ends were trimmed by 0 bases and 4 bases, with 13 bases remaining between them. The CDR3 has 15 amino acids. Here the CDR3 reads CAWSVPSRHYNEQFF. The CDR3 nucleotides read TGTGCCTGGAGTGTCCCTAGCAGGCATTACAATGAGCAGTTCTTC.

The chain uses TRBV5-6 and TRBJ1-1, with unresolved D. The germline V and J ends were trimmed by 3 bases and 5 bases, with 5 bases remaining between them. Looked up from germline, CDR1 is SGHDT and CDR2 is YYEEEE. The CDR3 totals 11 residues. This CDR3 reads CASSSQTEAFF. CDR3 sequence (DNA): TGTGCCAGCAGCTCGCAAACTGAAGCTTTCTTT. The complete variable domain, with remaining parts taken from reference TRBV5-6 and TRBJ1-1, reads DAGVTQSPTHLIKTRGQQVTLRCSPKSGHDTVSWYQQALGQGPQFIFQYYEEEERQRGNFPDRFSGHQFPNYSSELNVNALLLGDSALYLCASSSQTEAFFGQGTRLTVV.

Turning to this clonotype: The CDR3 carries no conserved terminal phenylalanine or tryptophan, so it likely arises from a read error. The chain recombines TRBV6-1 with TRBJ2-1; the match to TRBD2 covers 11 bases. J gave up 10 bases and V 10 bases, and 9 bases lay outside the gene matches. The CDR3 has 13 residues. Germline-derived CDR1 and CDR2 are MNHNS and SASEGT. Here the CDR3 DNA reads TGTGCCAACAGACCCAGACTAGCGGGGGAGCAGTTCCTC. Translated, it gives CANRPRLAGEQFL.

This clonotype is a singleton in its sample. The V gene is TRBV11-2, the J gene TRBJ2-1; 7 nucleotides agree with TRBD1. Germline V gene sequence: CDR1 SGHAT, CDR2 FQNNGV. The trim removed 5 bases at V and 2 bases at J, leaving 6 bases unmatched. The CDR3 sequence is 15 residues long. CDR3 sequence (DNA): TGTGCCAGCAGCACGGGACAGACCGCCTACAATGAGCAGTTCTTC. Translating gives CASSTGQTAYNEQFF.

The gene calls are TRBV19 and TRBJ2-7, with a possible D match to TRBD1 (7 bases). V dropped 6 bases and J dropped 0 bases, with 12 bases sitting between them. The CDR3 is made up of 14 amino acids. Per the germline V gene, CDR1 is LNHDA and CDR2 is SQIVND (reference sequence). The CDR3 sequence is CASRRDSYSYEQYF. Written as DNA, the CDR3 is TGTGCCAGTAGGCGGGACAGCTACTCCTACGAGCAGTACTTC. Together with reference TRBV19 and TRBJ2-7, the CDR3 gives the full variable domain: DGGITQSPKYLFRKEGQNVTLSCEQNLNHDAMYWYRQDPGQGLRLIYYSQIVNDFQKGDIAEGYSVSREKKESFPLTVTSAQKNPTAFYLCASRRDSYSYEQYFGPGTRLTVT.

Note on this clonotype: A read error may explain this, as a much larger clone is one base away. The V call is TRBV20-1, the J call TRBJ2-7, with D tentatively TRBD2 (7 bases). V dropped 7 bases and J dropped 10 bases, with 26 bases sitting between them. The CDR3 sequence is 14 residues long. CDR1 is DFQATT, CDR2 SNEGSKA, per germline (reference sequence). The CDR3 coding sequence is TGCAGTGGAGGGGGGGGGGGTTCCACTACCGACCAGTACTTC. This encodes CSGGGGGSTTDQYF.

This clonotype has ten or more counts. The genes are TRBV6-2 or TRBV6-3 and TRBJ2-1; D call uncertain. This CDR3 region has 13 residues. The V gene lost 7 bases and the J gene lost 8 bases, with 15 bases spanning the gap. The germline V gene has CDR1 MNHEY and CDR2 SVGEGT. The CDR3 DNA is TGTGCCAGCACTCACCCCCGCCCGTATGAGCAGTTCTTC. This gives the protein CASTHPRPYEQFF.

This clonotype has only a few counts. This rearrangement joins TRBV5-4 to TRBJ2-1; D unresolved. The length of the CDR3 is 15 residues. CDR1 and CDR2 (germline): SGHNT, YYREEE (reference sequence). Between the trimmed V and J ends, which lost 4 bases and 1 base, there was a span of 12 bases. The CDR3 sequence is CASSPLGFSYNEQFF. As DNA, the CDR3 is TGTGCCAGCAGCCCACTTGGGTTTTCCTACAATGAGCAGTTCTTC.

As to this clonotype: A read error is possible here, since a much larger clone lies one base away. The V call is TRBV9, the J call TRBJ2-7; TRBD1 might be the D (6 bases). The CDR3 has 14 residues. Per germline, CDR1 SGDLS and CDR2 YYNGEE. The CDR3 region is CATSPPQGPYEQYF. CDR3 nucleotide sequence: TGTGCCACCAGCCCACCCCAGGGGCCCTACGAGCAGTACTTC.

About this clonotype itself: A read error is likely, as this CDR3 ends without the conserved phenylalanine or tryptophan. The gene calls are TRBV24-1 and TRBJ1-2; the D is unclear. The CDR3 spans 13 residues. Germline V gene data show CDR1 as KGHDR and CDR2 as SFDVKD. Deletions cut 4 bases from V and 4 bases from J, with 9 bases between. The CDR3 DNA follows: TGTGCCACCAGTGAACCCAATACCTATGGCTACACCCTC. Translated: CATSEPNTYGYTL.

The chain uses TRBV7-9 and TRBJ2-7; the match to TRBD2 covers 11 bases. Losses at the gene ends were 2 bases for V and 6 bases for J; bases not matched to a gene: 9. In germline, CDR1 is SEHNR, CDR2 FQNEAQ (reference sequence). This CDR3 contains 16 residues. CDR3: CASSLFALGLAAEQYF. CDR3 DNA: TGTGCCAGCAGCTTATTTGCCTTGGGACTAGCGGCCGAGCAGTACTTC.

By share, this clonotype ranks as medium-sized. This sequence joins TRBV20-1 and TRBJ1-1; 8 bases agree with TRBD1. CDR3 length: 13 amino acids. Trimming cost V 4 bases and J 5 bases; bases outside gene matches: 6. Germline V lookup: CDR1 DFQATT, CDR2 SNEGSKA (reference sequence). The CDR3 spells CSAKTGGGTEAFF. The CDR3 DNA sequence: TGCAGTGCTAAAACAGGGGGTGGGACTGAAGCTTTCTTT.

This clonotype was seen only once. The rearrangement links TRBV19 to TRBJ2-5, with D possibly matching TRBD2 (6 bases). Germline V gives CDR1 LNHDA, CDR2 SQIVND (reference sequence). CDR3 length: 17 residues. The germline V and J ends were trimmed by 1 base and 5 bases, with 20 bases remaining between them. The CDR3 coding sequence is TGTGCCAGTAGTATAGCCCGCAGGGCGGCGGGAAGGGAGACCCAGTACTTC. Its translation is CASSIARRAAGRETQYF.